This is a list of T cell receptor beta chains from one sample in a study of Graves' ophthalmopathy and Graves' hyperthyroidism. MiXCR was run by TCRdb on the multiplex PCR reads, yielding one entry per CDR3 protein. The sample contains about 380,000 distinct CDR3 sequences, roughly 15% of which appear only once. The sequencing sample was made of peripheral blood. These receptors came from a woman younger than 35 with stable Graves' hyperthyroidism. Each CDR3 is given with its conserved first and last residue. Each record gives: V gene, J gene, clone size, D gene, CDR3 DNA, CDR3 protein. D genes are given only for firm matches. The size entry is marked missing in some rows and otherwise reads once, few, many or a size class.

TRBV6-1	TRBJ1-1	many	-	TGTGCCAGCAGTGAGGTCAGGGTGGGCACTGAAGCTTTCTTT	CASSEVRVGTEAFF
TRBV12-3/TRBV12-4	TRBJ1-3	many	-	TGTGCCAGCAGTTTAGGTGGCAGACACTCTGGAAACACCATATATTTT	CASSLGGRHSGNTIYF
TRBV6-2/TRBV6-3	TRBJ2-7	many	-	TGTGCCAGCAGTTATAAAGGAGGGCTGACCTACGAGCAGTACTTC	CASSYKGGLTYEQYF
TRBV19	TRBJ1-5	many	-	TGTGCCAGTATCGGTACATTTAATCAGCCCCAGCATTTT	CASIGTFNQPQHF
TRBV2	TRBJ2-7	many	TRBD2	TGTGCCAGCAATCGACTAGCGGGTAACTACGAGCAGTACTTC	CASNRLAGNYEQYF
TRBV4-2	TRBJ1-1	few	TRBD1	TGTGCCAGCAGCCACCGGAGGACAGGAGTAACTGAAGCTTTCTTT	CASSHRRTGVTEAFF
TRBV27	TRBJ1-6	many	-	TGTGCCAGCAGTCCCCGCCCGAACAATTCACCCCTCCACTTT	CASSPRPNNSPLHF
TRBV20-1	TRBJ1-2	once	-	TGCAGTGCCCCTCTACAGTATGGCTACACCTTC	CSAPLQYGYTF
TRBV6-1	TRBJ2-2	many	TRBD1	TGTGCCAGCGGGACAGACACAAACACCGGGGAGCTGTTTTTT	CASGTDTNTGELFF
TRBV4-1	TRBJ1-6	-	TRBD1	TGCGCCAGCAGCCGCGGACGGGCAAAGGGGGCCTATTCACCCCTCCACTTT	CASSRGRAKGAYSPLHF
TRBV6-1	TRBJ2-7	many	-	TGTGCCAGCACCGACACAACAACCTATTCCTACGAGCAGTACTTC	CASTDTTTYSYEQYF
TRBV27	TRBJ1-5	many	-	TGTGCCAGCAGTCTCAAGCACAGGGCAGGCAATCAGCCCCAGCATTTT	CASSLKHRAGNQPQHF
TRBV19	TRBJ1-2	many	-	TGTGCCACCGCGAGGGCAGGGAACTATGGCTACACCTTC	CATARAGNYGYTF
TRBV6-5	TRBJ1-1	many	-	TGTGCCGCGGGCCCCCGGGGGACTGAAGCTTTCTTT	CAAGPRGTEAFF
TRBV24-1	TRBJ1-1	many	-	TGTGCCACCAGTGATTCGCTAGGGCCCAACACTGAAGCTTTCTTT	CATSDSLGPNTEAFF
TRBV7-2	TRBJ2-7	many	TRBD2	TGTGCCAGCAGCCCGGGAGGTTTTGCCTACGAGCAGTACTTC	CASSPGGFAYEQYF
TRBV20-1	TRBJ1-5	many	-	TGCAGTGCCGGGCCGAGCAATCAGCCCCAGCATTTT	CSAGPSNQPQHF
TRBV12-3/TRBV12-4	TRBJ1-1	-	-	TGTGCCAGCAGTTTACGGCCCGGACCGAACACTGAAGCTTTCTTT	CASSLRPGPNTEAFF
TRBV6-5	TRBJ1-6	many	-	TGTGCCAGCAGTTACGAAACCCATAATTCACCCCTCCACTTT	CASSYETHNSPLHF
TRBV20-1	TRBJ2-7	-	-	TGCAGTGCTAGAGTTCATCTGAACTTCTACGAGCAGTACTTC	CSARVHLNFYEQYF
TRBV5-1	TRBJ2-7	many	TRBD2	TGCGCCAGCAGCGCTGCGACTAGCGATCTTACGCAGTACTTC	CASSAATSDLTQYF
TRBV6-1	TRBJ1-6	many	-	TGTGCCAGCAGGGCTGGGACGGCGAATTCACCCCTCCACTTT	CASRAGTANSPLHF
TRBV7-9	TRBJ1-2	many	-	TGTGCCAGCAGCTTAGACCCAGGGCCCTATGGCTACACCTTC	CASSLDPGPYGYTF
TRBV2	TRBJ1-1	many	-	TGTGCCAGCTTCCCACAGGGACTCACTGAAGCTTTCTTT	CASFPQGLTEAFF
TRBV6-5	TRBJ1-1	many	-	TGTGCCAGCAGTTACTCGAGAGGAGTTCTGGGGTACACTGAAGCTTTCTTT	CASSYSRGVLGYTEAFF
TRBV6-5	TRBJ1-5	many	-	TGTGCCAGCAGTTACGGCTTCAGTCAGCCCCAGCATTTT	CASSYGFSQPQHF
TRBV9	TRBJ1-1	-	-	TGTGCCAGCAGCGCCCCCGCGGGGAACACTGAAGCTTTCTTT	CASSAPAGNTEAFF
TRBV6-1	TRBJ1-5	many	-	TGTGCCAGCAGTGAAAGTTGGGATTTCGGGAATCAGCCCCAGCATTTT	CASSESWDFGNQPQHF
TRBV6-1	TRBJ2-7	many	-	TGTGCCACCGGGGGCGGGGCTTACGAGCAGTACTTC	CATGGGAYEQYF
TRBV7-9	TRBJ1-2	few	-	TGTGCCAGCAGCTTAGTTTCCGGCAGGGGATACGGCTACACCTTC	CASSLVSGRGYGYTF
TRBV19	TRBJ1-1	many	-	TGTGCCAGTAGTTTCCGGGACATCGAGGTGAACACTGAAGCTTTCTTT	CASSFRDIEVNTEAFF
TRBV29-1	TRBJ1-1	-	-	TGCAGCGTTGGGATAGGGAACACTGATGCTTTCTTT	CSVGIGNTDAFF
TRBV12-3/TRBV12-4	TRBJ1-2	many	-	TGTGCCAGCAGTTTGCAGAGGGGCTATGGCTACACCTTC	CASSLQRGYGYTF
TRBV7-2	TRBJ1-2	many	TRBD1	TGTGCCAGCAGCTCGGACAGGGCGGACTATGGCTACACCTTC	CASSSDRADYGYTF
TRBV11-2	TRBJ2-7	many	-	TGTGCCAGCAGCTTACGGACACGGGAGACCTACGAGCAGTACTTC	CASSLRTRETYEQYF
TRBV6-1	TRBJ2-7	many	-	TGTGCCAGCAGTGAATCCACCTATCTCTACGAGCAGTACTTC	CASSESTYLYEQYF
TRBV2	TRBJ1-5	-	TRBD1	TGTGCCAGCAGACCAGACAGGGGGGTGAATCAGCCCCAGCATTTT	CASRPDRGVNQPQHF
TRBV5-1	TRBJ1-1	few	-	TGCGCCAGCAGCTCCTCAACGACCGGTCGGACTGAAGCTTTCTTT	CASSSSTTGRTEAFF
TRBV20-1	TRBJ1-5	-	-	TGCAGTGCTAGCCGGGGGATACAGGGAGGTCGCAATCAGCCCCAGCATTTT	CSASRGIQGGRNQPQHF